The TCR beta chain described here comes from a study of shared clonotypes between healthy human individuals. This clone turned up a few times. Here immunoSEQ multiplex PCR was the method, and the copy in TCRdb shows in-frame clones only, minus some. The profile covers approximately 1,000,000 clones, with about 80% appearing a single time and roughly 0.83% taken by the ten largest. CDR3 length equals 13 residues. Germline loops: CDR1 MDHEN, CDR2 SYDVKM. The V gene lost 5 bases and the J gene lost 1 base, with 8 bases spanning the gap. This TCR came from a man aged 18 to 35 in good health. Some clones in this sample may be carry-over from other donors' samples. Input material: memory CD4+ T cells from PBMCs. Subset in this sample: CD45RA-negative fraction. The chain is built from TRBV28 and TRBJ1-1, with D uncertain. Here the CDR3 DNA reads TGTGCCAGCAGTCCAGCCGGGAACACTGAAGCTTTCTTT. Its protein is CASSPAGNTEAFF.